The clone carrying this T cell receptor beta chain was counted once. These data come from a study of blood T cell repertoires in COVID-19. Method: immunoSEQ multiplex PCR; TCRdb's copy keeps in-frame clones and lacks some. Counted here are roughly 140,000 clones, around 85% occurring once; the ten biggest clones make up 2.4%. Germline V gives CDR1 KGHDR, CDR2 SFDVKD. V lost 0 bases to trimming and J lost 4 bases, with 4 bases between them. The CDR3 has 13 amino acids. Source material: peripheral blood. This sequence was found in a woman in her 70s with acute or convalescent COVID-19. This chain links TRBV24-1 with TRBJ2-3; D remains unclear. The CDR3 region has the DNA TGTGCCACCAGTGATTTGCTTTCAGATACGCAGTATTTT. The encoded protein is CATSDLLSDTQYF.